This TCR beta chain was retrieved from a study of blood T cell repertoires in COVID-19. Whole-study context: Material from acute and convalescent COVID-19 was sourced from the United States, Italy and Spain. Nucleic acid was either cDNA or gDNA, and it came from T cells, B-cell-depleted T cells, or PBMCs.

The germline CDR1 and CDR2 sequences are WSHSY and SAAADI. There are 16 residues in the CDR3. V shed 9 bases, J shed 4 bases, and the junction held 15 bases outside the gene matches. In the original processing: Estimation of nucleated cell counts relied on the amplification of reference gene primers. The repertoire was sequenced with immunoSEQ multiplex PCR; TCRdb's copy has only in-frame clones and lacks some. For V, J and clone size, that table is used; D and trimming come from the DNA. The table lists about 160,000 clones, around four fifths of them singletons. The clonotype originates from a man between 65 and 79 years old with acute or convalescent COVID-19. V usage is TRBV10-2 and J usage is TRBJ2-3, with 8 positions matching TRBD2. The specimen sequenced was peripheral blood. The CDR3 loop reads CASNQLAEEAADTQYF. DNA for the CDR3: TGCGCCAGTAACCAACTAGCGGAGGAGGCCGCAGATACGCAGTATTTT.